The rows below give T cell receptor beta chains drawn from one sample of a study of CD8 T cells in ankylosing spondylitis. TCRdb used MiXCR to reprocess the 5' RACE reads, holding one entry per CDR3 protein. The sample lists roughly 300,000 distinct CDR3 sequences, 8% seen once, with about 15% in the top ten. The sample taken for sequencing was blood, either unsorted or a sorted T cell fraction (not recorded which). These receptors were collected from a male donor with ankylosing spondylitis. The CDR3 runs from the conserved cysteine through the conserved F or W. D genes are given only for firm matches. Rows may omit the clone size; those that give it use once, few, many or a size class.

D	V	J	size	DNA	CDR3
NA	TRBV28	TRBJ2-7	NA	TGTGCCAGCAGTTTAACGGGGAGAGGTCGGAACGAGCAGTACTTC	CASSLTGRGRNEQYF
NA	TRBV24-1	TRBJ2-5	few	TGTGCCACCAGTGATCCCTCGGATAGCCAAGAGACCCAGTACTTC	CATSDPSDSQETQYF
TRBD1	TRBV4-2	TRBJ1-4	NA	TGTGCCAGCAGCCAGTGGGACAGGGCGGATGAAAAACTGTTTTTT	CASSQWDRADEKLFF
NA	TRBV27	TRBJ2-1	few	TGTGCCAGCAGTTTATTGGGTTGGGGGGAAGGGTCCTACAATGAGCAGTTCTTC	CASSLLGWGEGSYNEQFF
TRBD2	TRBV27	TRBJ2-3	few	TGTGCCAGCAGTCACCCCTCTAGCGGGAGTGTTTTTCAGTATTTT	CASSHPSSGSVFQYF
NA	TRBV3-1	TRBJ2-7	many	TGTGCCAGCAGCCCTTTCGGTTCGAACTACGAGCAGTACTTC	CASSPFGSNYEQYF
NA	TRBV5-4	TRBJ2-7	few	TGTGCCAGCAGCTTGGCTAGGAACTCCTACGAGCAGTACTTC	CASSLARNSYEQYF
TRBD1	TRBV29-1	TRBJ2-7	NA	TGCAGCGTTGAAAATTGGGACAGTGAGTTCTCCTACGAGCAGTACTTC	CSVENWDSEFSYEQYF
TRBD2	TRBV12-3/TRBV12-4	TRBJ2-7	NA	TGTGCCAGCAGTTTTAGGGTAGGACTAGCGCTCAACATACAGGACGAGCAGTACTTC	CASSFRVGLALNIQDEQYF
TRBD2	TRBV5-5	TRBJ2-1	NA	TGTGCCAGCAGCTCCCCGGGGTCGCTAGCGGGCGCCTACAATGAGCAGTTCTTC	CASSSPGSLAGAYNEQFF
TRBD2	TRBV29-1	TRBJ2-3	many	TGCAGCGTGAGGGCTAGCGGGAGTGGCACAGATACGCAGTATTTT	CSVRASGSGTDTQYF
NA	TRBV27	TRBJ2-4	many	TGTGCCAGCAGTTTGGGGGTAGCCACCAAAAACATTCAGTACTTC	CASSLGVATKNIQYF
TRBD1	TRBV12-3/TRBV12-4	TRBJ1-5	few	TGTGCCAGCAGTCACTCAGACAGGGTAGGGAGCAATCAGCCCCAGCATTTT	CASSHSDRVGSNQPQHF
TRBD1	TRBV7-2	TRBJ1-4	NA	TGTGCCAGCAGCCCTCAACTCGGGACAGGGGGTGAAAAACTGTTTTTT	CASSPQLGTGGEKLFF
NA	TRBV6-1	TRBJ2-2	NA	TGTGCCAGCAGTGTCTTTTACGCGAACACCGGGGAGCTGTTTTTT	CASSVFYANTGELFF
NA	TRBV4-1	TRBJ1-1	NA	TGCGCCAGCAGGGAACAGAACACTGAAGCTTTCTTT	CASREQNTEAFF
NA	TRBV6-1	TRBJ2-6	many	TGTGCCAGCAGTGGGTCTGGGGCCAACGTCCTGACTTTC	CASSGSGANVLTF
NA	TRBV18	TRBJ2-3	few	TGTGCCAGCTCACCACCGAATCAAGATACGCAGTATTTT	CASSPPNQDTQYF
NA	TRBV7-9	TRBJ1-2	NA	TGTGCCAGCAGCTCCCTAGGGAGAGGCTACACCTTC	CASSSLGRGYTF
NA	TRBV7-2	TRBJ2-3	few	TGTGCCAGCAGCTTAGCAAGGGGGTGGGGAGGGCCTAACACAGATACGCAGTATTTT	CASSLARGWGGPNTDTQYF
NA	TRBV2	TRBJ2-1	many	TGTGCCAGCCTCAAGGGGCGGACTTACAATGAGCAGTTCTTC	CASLKGRTYNEQFF
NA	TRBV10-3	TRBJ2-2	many	TGTGCCATCAGTGGTTCTCGGGCTGGCGGGGAGCTGTTTTTT	CAISGSRAGGELFF
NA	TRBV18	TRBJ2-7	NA	TGTGCCAGCTCACCAACGGCAGGGGGGTACTACGAGCAGTACTTC	CASSPTAGGYYEQYF
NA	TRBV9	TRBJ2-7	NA	TGTGCCAGCAGCGTATTGGACTCCGCCTACGAGCAGTACTTC	CASSVLDSAYEQYF
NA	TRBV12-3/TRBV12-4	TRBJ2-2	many	TGTGCCAGCAGCAAGCGGCCCACCGGAACCGGGGAGCTGTTTTTT	CASSKRPTGTGELFF
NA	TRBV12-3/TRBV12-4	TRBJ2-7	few	TGTGCCAGCAGCTCCTACCCCCCGGATGCATGGACAGTTTCCTACGAGCAGTACTTC	CASSSYPPDAWTVSYEQYF
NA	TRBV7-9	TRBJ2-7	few	TGTGCCAGCAGCTTACGGCAGGGATGGGACGAGCAGTACTTC	CASSLRQGWDEQYF
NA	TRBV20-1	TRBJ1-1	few	TGCAGTGCTATTCCGGACGGGGGTGACACTGAAGCTTTCTTT	CSAIPDGGDTEAFF
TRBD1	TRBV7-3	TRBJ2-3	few	TGTGCCAGCAGCCAGCAGGGGGCTGTAGATACGCAGTATTTT	CASSQQGAVDTQYF
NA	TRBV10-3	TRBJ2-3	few	TGTGCCATCAGTGAGTCCGCAGGGGAAGATACGCAGTATTTT	CAISESAGEDTQYF
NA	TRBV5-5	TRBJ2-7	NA	TGTGCCAGCAGTTCAACGACAGCCTACGAGCAGTACTTC	CASSSTTAYEQYF
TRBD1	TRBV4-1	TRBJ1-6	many	TGCGCCAGCAGCCAATTACAGGGGGCGTTTAATTCACCCCTCCACTTT	CASSQLQGAFNSPLHF